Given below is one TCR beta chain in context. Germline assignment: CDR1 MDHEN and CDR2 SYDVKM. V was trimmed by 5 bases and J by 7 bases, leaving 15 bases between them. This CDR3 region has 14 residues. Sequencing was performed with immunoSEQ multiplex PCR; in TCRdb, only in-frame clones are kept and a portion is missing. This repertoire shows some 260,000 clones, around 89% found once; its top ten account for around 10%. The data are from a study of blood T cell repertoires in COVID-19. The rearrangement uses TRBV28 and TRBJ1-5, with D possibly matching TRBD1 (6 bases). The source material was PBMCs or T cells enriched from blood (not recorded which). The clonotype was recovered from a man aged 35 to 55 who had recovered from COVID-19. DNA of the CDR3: TGTGCCAGCAGTGGCGGGGGGCGAAAACAGCCCCAGCATTTT. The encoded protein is CASSGGGRKQPQHF. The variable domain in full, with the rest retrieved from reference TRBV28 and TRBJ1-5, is DVKVTQSSRYLVKRTGEKVFLECVQDMDHENMFWYRQDPGLGLRLIYFSYDVKMKEKGDIPEGYSVSREKKERFSLILESASTNQTSMYLCASSGGGRKQPQHFGDGTRLSIL.